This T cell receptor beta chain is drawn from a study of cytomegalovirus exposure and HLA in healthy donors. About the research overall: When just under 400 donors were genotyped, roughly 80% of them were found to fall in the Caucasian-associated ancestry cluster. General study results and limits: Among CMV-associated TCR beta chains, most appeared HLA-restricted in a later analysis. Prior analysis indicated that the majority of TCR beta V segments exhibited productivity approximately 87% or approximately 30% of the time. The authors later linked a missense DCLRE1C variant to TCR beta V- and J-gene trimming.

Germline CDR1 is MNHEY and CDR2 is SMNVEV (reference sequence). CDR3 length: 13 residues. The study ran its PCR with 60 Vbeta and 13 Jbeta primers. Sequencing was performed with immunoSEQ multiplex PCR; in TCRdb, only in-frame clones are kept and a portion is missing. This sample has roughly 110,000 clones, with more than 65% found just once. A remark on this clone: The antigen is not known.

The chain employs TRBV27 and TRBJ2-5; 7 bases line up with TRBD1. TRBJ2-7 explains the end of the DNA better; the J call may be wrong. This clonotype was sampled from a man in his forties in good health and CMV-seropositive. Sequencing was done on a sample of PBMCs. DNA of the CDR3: TGTGCCAGCAGGCACAGGGGTTCCGACGAGCAGTACTTC. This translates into CASRHRGSDEQYF.